The rows below give T cell receptor beta chains drawn from one sample of a study of shared clonotypes between healthy human individuals. Assay: immunoSEQ multiplex PCR; the TCRdb copy retains only in-frame clones and omits some. In the table there are more than 2,000,000 clones, 90% to 95% of which are singletons. The sequenced sample was naive CD4+ T cells sorted from blood. These receptors were obtained from a man in his late teens or twenties in good health. Both conserved end residues are part of each CDR3. A D gene is named only where the DNA matches it firmly. Only some rows state a clone size, as once, few, many or a class for expanded clones.

J gene: TRBJ2-5
clone size: .
V gene: TRBV5-6
D gene: TRBD1
CDR3 protein: CASSSRTGGVGTQYF
CDR3 DNA: TGTGCCAGCAGCTCACGGACAGGGGGCGTGGGGACCCAGTACTTC

J gene: TRBJ2-1
clone size: .
V gene: TRBV9
D gene: .
CDR3 protein: CASSVAGGVARLAEQFF
CDR3 DNA: TGTGCCAGCAGCGTAGCTGGAGGGGTAGCTCGTCTCGCTGAGCAGTTCTTC

J gene: TRBJ1-1
clone size: .
V gene: TRBV29-1
D gene: .
CDR3 protein: CSVVGNLNTEAFF
CDR3 DNA: TGCAGCGTTGTAGGGAATTTGAACACTGAAGCTTTCTTT

J gene: TRBJ1-3
clone size: .
V gene: TRBV19
D gene: .
CDR3 protein: CASSLEGGRQNTIYF
CDR3 DNA: TGTGCCAGTAGTCTAGAGGGGGGACGTCAAAACACCATATATTTT

J gene: TRBJ2-5
clone size: .
V gene: TRBV20-1
D gene: .
CDR3 protein: CSASPHQTQYF
CDR3 DNA: TGCAGTGCTAGTCCCCACCAGACCCAGTACTTC

J gene: TRBJ2-7
clone size: once
V gene: TRBV5-1
D gene: TRBD1
CDR3 protein: CASSWTSGGQFQNEQYF
CDR3 DNA: TGCGCCAGCAGCTGGACCTCAGGGGGCCAATTTCAGAACGAGCAGTACTTC

J gene: TRBJ2-1
clone size: .
V gene: TRBV5-4
D gene: TRBD1
CDR3 protein: CASSPGTVYNEQFF
CDR3 DNA: TGTGCCAGCAGCCCCGGGACAGTATACAATGAGCAGTTCTTC

J gene: TRBJ2-3
clone size: .
V gene: TRBV5-6
D gene: .
CDR3 protein: CASSQRGGRVDTQYF
CDR3 DNA: TGTGCCAGCAGCCAGAGGGGTGGGCGGGTAGATACGCAGTATTTT

J gene: TRBJ2-1
clone size: .
V gene: TRBV6-7
D gene: TRBD1
CDR3 protein: CASSCKQGNLNEQFF
CDR3 DNA: TGTGCCAGCAGTTGCAAACAGGGGAACCTCAATGAGCAGTTCTTC

J gene: TRBJ2-5
clone size: .
V gene: TRBV11-2
D gene: .
CDR3 protein: CASSTGTQETQYF
CDR3 DNA: TGTGCCAGCAGCACCGGTACCCAAGAGACCCAGTACTTC

J gene: TRBJ2-3
clone size: .
V gene: TRBV2
D gene: .
CDR3 protein: CASSGSEGRGTDTQYF
CDR3 DNA: TGTGCCAGCAGTGGTAGTGAGGGTCGAGGCACAGATACGCAGTATTTT

J gene: TRBJ2-2
clone size: .
V gene: TRBV18
D gene: TRBD1
CDR3 protein: CASSSGTGGTGELFF
CDR3 DNA: TGTGCCAGCTCGTCCGGGACAGGGGGAACCGGGGAGCTGTTTTTT

J gene: TRBJ1-2
clone size: .
V gene: TRBV28
D gene: .
CDR3 protein: CACGRKNYGYTF
CDR3 DNA: TGTGCCTGCGGTAGGAAAAACTATGGCTACACCTTC

J gene: TRBJ2-2
clone size: .
V gene: TRBV29-1
D gene: .
CDR3 protein: CSVRETGELFF
CDR3 DNA: TGCAGCGTCAGGGAAACCGGGGAGCTGTTTTTT

J gene: TRBJ2-5
clone size: .
V gene: TRBV5-4
D gene: .
CDR3 protein: CASRGATQETQYF
CDR3 DNA: TGTGCCAGCAGGGGGGCTACCCAAGAGACCCAGTACTTC

J gene: TRBJ2-1
clone size: .
V gene: TRBV6-5
D gene: TRBD1
CDR3 protein: CASSYSRDSYNEQFF
CDR3 DNA: TGTGCCAGCAGTTACTCCCGGGACAGTTACAATGAGCAGTTCTTC

J gene: TRBJ1-2
clone size: few
V gene: TRBV19
D gene: .
CDR3 protein: CASHGPGTVRGYTF
CDR3 DNA: TGTGCCAGTCATGGGCCAGGGACGGTGAGAGGCTACACCTTC

J gene: TRBJ2-1
clone size: .
V gene: TRBV9
D gene: TRBD1
CDR3 protein: CASSVEVVRGSSYNEQFF
CDR3 DNA: TGTGCCAGCAGCGTAGAGGTAGTCAGGGGGAGCTCCTACAATGAGCAGTTCTTC

J gene: TRBJ1-2
clone size: .
V gene: TRBV4-2
D gene: .
CDR3 protein: CASSQEEGTNYGYTF
CDR3 DNA: TGTGCCAGCAGCCAAGAGGAAGGTACTAACTATGGCTACACCTTC

J gene: TRBJ2-7
clone size: .
V gene: TRBV6-1
D gene: .
CDR3 protein: CASSAVGGSYEQYF
CDR3 DNA: TGTGCCAGCAGCGCTGTGGGTGGCTCCTACGAGCAGTACTTC

J gene: TRBJ1-5
clone size: few
V gene: TRBV19
D gene: .
CDR3 protein: CASSMVLGGVDNQPQHF
CDR3 DNA: TGTGCCAGTAGTATGGTCCTGGGGGGAGTTGACAATCAGCCCCAGCATTTT

J gene: TRBJ2-5
clone size: .
V gene: TRBV2
D gene: TRBD2
CDR3 protein: CASRSRLAGEETQYF
CDR3 DNA: TGTGCCAGCAGGTCCAGACTAGCGGGAGAAGAGACCCAGTACTTC

J gene: TRBJ2-2
clone size: .
V gene: TRBV5-1
D gene: TRBD1
CDR3 protein: CASSLTTGPGELFF
CDR3 DNA: TGCGCCAGCAGTCTAACGACAGGGCCCGGGGAGCTGTTTTTT

J gene: TRBJ2-5
clone size: .
V gene: TRBV5-6
D gene: .
CDR3 protein: CASSSSAETQYF
CDR3 DNA: TGTGCCAGCAGCTCCTCGGCGGAGACCCAGTACTTC

J gene: TRBJ2-7
clone size: .
V gene: TRBV14
D gene: .
CDR3 protein: CASSRGLLLSYEQYF
CDR3 DNA: TGTGCCAGCAGCCGGGGTCTCCTCCTCTCCTACGAGCAGTACTTC

J gene: TRBJ2-3
clone size: .
V gene: TRBV7-9
D gene: .
CDR3 protein: CASSLAGGDTQYF
CDR3 DNA: TGTGCCAGCAGCTTAGCCGGAGGCGATACGCAGTATTTT

J gene: TRBJ2-1
clone size: .
V gene: TRBV25-1
D gene: TRBD1
CDR3 protein: CASQTGDLSYNEQFF
CDR3 DNA: TGTGCCAGCCAGACAGGGGATCTTTCCTACAATGAGCAGTTCTTC

J gene: TRBJ1-1
clone size: .
V gene: TRBV5-4
D gene: .
CDR3 protein: CASSKPGQDTEAFF
CDR3 DNA: TGTGCCAGCAGCAAACCGGGCCAGGACACTGAAGCTTTCTTT

J gene: TRBJ2-1
clone size: .
V gene: TRBV5-1
D gene: TRBD2
CDR3 protein: CASSTGLAGLSYNEQFF
CDR3 DNA: TGCGCCAGCAGCACCGGACTAGCGGGGTTATCCTACAATGAGCAGTTCTTC

J gene: TRBJ2-3
clone size: .
V gene: TRBV5-4
D gene: TRBD1
CDR3 protein: CASRRQGISTDTQYF
CDR3 DNA: TGTGCCAGCAGACGACAGGGGATTAGCACAGATACGCAGTATTTT

J gene: TRBJ2-2
clone size: .
V gene: TRBV9
D gene: TRBD2
CDR3 protein: CASSVGGTSGTGELFF
CDR3 DNA: TGTGCCAGCAGCGTAGGCGGGACTAGCGGGACCGGGGAGCTGTTTTTT

J gene: TRBJ1-6
clone size: .
V gene: TRBV6-5
D gene: .
CDR3 protein: CASNSRLYNSPLHF
CDR3 DNA: TGTGCCAGCAACAGTAGGCTTTATAATTCACCCCTCCACTTT

J gene: TRBJ2-3
clone size: .
V gene: TRBV6-5
D gene: .
CDR3 protein: CASSYSAAGRTDTQYF
CDR3 DNA: TGTGCCAGCAGTTACTCCGCGGCAGGGAGGACAGATACGCAGTATTTT

J gene: TRBJ2-5
clone size: .
V gene: TRBV30
D gene: .
CDR3 protein: CAWRGSGSETQYF
CDR3 DNA: TGTGCCTGGAGGGGAAGCGGGTCCGAGACCCAGTACTTC

J gene: TRBJ1-2
clone size: .
V gene: TRBV28
D gene: .
CDR3 protein: CASRESGASYGYTF
CDR3 DNA: TGTGCCAGCAGGGAAAGCGGGGCATCGTATGGCTACACCTTC

J gene: TRBJ2-2
clone size: .
V gene: TRBV28
D gene: .
CDR3 protein: CASSPRGAGSTGELFF
CDR3 DNA: TGTGCCAGCAGTCCCCGAGGGGCAGGTAGCACCGGGGAGCTGTTTTTT

J gene: TRBJ1-2
clone size: many
V gene: TRBV10-3
D gene: .
CDR3 protein: CAISVGPPRGYTF
CDR3 DNA: TGTGCCATCAGCGTCGGGCCGCCGCGTGGCTACACCTTC

J gene: TRBJ2-6
clone size: .
V gene: TRBV27
D gene: .
CDR3 protein: CASSYSSGANVLTF
CDR3 DNA: TGTGCCAGCAGTTACTCCTCTGGGGCCAACGTCCTGACTTTC

J gene: TRBJ2-1
clone size: .
V gene: TRBV4-2
D gene: TRBD2
CDR3 protein: CASSHLPTSGGADEQFF
CDR3 DNA: TGTGCCAGCAGCCATCTACCAACTAGCGGGGGGGCCGATGAGCAGTTCTTC